The 24 T cell receptor beta chains below all came from one sample that was sequenced in a study of blood T cell repertoires in COVID-19. Repertoires were generated with immunoSEQ multiplex PCR, while TCRdb's copy carries only in-frame clones and drops some. The sample includes about 75,000 clones, more than 75% seen only once; the top ten take about 20%. What was sequenced was peripheral blood. The receptors were gathered from a human donor in a cohort sampled during active COVID-19.

CDR3: CAISEGGGRSSYNSPLHF. CDR3 nucleotides: TGTGCCATCAGTGAGGGAGGTGGGAGGAGCTCCTATAATTCACCCCTCCACTTT. The genes are TRBV10-3 and TRBJ1-6; unclear D gene. V was pared by 2 bases and J by 0 bases, with 14 bases between. This CDR3 region has 18 residues. CDR1 and CDR2 (germline): ENHRY, SYGVKD.

This chain connects TRBV2 to TRBJ2-2, with 13 bases fitting TRBD2. Trimming at V came to 1 base and at J to 2 bases, leaving 4 bases not matched to a gene. Germline CDR1 reads SNHLY; CDR2 reads FYNNEI. The CDR3 runs 18 residues. The CDR3 DNA is TGTGCCAGCAGTGAAGTCGGGACTAGCGGGGCCAACACCGGGGAGCTGTTTTTT. This gives the protein CASSEVGTSGANTGELFF.

This chain uses TRBV11-2 with TRBJ1-6; TRBD1 agrees at 10 bases. From germline, CDR1 is SGHAT and CDR2 FQNNGV. CDR3 size: 16 residues. The junction had 5 bases not matched to a gene; V was cut back by 2 bases and J by 7 bases. The CDR3 region is CASSLSGTGVNSPLHF. The CDR3 DNA follows: TGTGCCAGCAGCTTATCTGGGACAGGGGTAAATTCACCCCTCCACTTT.

This chain joins TRBV7-2 and TRBJ2-3; TRBD1 is a possible D gene (6 bases). The V gene lost 6 bases and the J gene lost 3 bases, with 10 bases spanning the gap. The germline CDR1 and CDR2 sequences are SGHTA and FQGNSA. The CDR3 consists of 13 residues. The CDR3 is CASRYDRTDTQYF. CDR3 sequence (DNA): TGTGCCAGCAGATACGACAGGACAGATACGCAGTATTTT.

The sample holds one count of this clone. The V call is TRBV11-2, the J call TRBJ2-7; 7 nucleotides align to TRBD1. The CDR3 runs 14 residues. The junction had 5 bases not matched to a gene; V was cut back by 5 bases and J by 1 base. Germline CDR1 is SGHAT and CDR2 is FQNNGV. Written as DNA, the CDR3 is TGTGCCAGCAGCAACTACAGGGGTTCCTACGAGCAGTACTTC. Translating gives CASSNYRGSYEQYF. Full variable domain (outside the CDR3, taken from reference TRBV11-2 and TRBJ2-7): EAGVAQSPRYKIIEKRQSVAFWCNPISGHATLYWYQQILGQGPKLLIQFQNNGVVDDSQLPKDRFSAERLKGVDSTLKIQPAKLEDSAVYLCASSNYRGSYEQYFGPGTRLTVT.

The V and J genes are TRBV14 and TRBJ2-1; D possibly corresponds to TRBD2 (5 bases). Trimming took off 4 bases at V and 8 bases at J, with 9 bases between the two ends. This CDR3 has 12 amino acids. Germline loops: CDR1 SGHDN, CDR2 FVKESK. CDR3 in amino acids: CASSRLSHEQFF. The CDR3 DNA reads as TGTGCCAGCAGCCGACTAAGCCATGAGCAGTTCTTC.

This clone was detected only a few times. This chain links TRBV7-2 with TRBJ2-3, with 7 bases that match TRBD1. After removal of 2 bases from V and 5 bases from J, the junction contained 16 bases not matched to a gene. Germline loops: CDR1 SGHTA, CDR2 FQGNSA. There are 18 residues in the CDR3. The CDR3 coding sequence is TGTGCCAGCAGCTTATCCCCCCCCCAGACAGGGTTTGGAGATACGCAGTATTTT. This encodes CASSLSPPQTGFGDTQYF.

The chain has TRBV6-5 and TRBJ1-1, with D unclear. The CDR3 contains 13 residues. The germline V and J ends were trimmed by 4 bases and 4 bases, with 10 bases remaining between them. Germline V lookup: CDR1 MNHEY, CDR2 SVGAGI. CDR3 loop: CASSSAAGTEAFF. The CDR3 DNA is TGTGCCAGCAGTTCAGCGGCAGGCACTGAAGCTTTCTTT.

Turning to this clone: Distinct nucleotide sequences in the sample also encode this CDR3. The J gene is TRBJ2-2, the V gene TRBV18, with TRBD2 matching 10 bases. V lost 3 bases and J lost 2; bases outside the gene matches: 3. The CDR3 contains 16 residues. CDR1 is KGHSH and CDR2 is LQKENI in the germline V gene. CDR3 coding DNA: TGTGCCAGCTCACCTAGACTAGCGGGCAACACCGGGGAGCTGTTTTTT. Its translation is CASSPRLAGNTGELFF.

This rearrangement joins TRBV7-2 to TRBJ1-1; D gene uncertain. The CDR3 has 13 amino acids. Looked up from germline, CDR1 is SGHTA and CDR2 is FQGNSA. The germline V and J ends were trimmed by 0 bases and 8 bases, with 10 bases remaining between them. The CDR3 loop is CASSLAPTREAFF. CDR3 nucleotides: TGTGCCAGCAGCTTAGCTCCTACCCGCGAAGCTTTCTTT. Combining the CDR3 with reference TRBV7-2 and TRBJ1-1 gives the whole variable domain GAGVSQSPSNKVTEKGKDVELRCDPISGHTALYWYRQSLGQGLEFLIYFQGNSAPDKSGLPSDRFSAERTGGSVSTLTIQRTQQEDSAVYLCASSLAPTREAFFGQGTRLTVV.

This chain uses TRBV11-2 with TRBJ2-3; TRBD1 agrees at 8 bases. CDR1 SGHAT and CDR2 FQNNGV come from the germline V gene. The CDR3 runs to 16 residues. After removal of 5 bases from V and 4 bases from J, the junction contained 11 bases not matched to a gene. The CDR3 bases are TGTGCCAGCAGCCTATTAGTGGCAGGGGGCGCAGATACGCAGTATTTT. It encodes CASSLLVAGGADTQYF.

This clone was recorded a few times. The rearrangement joins TRBV11-3 to TRBJ2-3; 8 bases line up with TRBD1. Germline CDR1 SGHNT, CDR2 YENEEA. The CDR3 length is 12 residues. Trimming removed 5 bases from V and 8 bases from J; junction bases left unmatched: 3. In nucleotides, the CDR3 is TGTGCCAGCAGCCAAGGACAGGGTACGCAGTATTTT. This gives the protein CASSQGQGTQYF.

The V and J genes are TRBV6-5 and TRBJ2-3; D uncertain. Per the germline V gene, CDR1 is MNHEY and CDR2 is SVGAGI. V lost 0 bases to trimming and J lost 5 bases, with 3 bases between them. This CDR3 region has 12 residues. CDR3 in amino acids: CASSYSRDTQYF. Written as DNA, the CDR3 is TGTGCCAGCAGTTACTCGCGAGATACGCAGTATTTT.

V usage is TRBV10-1 and J usage is TRBJ1-1; D is perhaps TRBD1 (6 bases). The germline gives CDR1 WNHNN, CDR2 SYGVQD (reference sequence). Trimming left V 6 bases short and J 1 base short, with 9 bases between. The CDR3 is made up of 13 amino acids. The DNA for the CDR3 is TGCGCCAGCAGCGCACAGGGGAACACTGAAGCTTTCTTT. Protein: CASSAQGNTEAFF.

The rearrangement joins TRBV6-5 to TRBJ1-4, with 7 bases identical to TRBD1. CDR1 is MNHEY and CDR2 is SVGAGI in the germline V gene. After removal of 5 bases from V and 3 bases from J, the junction contained 3 bases not matched to a gene. CDR3 length: 14 amino acids. The CDR3 here is CASSPDRANEKLFF. The CDR3 nucleotides are TGTGCCAGCAGTCCCGACAGGGCTAATGAAAAACTGTTTTTT.

The chain joins TRBV29-1 to TRBJ2-5, with a weak D call TRBD2 (6 bases). Germline loops: CDR1 SQVTM, CDR2 ANQGSEA. The V end was cut by 4 bases, the J end by 5 bases, with 14 bases between. CDR3 length equals 13 residues. CDR3 sequence: CSVVRGPGETQYF. In DNA, the CDR3 is TGCAGCGTTGTGCGGGGCCCGGGGGAGACCCAGTACTTC.

The chain has TRBV9 and TRBJ2-1; weak D call: TRBD2 (6 bases). V lost 3 bases, J lost 3 bases, and 13 bases lay in between. This CDR3 comprises 15 residues. Germline assignment: CDR1 SGDLS and CDR2 YYNGEE. This CDR3 reads CASSASVGGYNEQFF. CDR3 in DNA: TGTGCCAGCAGCGCAAGCGTGGGGGGCTACAATGAGCAGTTCTTC.

V is TRBV15 and J is TRBJ2-7, with D possibly being TRBD1 (5 bases). Germline V CDR1 and CDR2: LNHNV, YYDKDF (reference sequence). Trimming removed 0 bases from V and 4 bases from J, with 16 bases in between. The CDR3 sequence is 16 residues long. CDR3 in amino acids: CATSRDQGPLLYEQYF. For the CDR3, the DNA is TGTGCCACCAGCAGAGATCAGGGTCCCCTATTATACGAGCAGTACTTC.

V is TRBV9 and J is TRBJ2-7; possible D gene TRBD1, 6 bases. The CDR3 consists of 14 residues. V was cut by 0 bases and J by 3 bases, with 10 bases left in between. CDR1 and CDR2 from the germline V gene are SGDLS and YYNGEE. Here the CDR3 reads CASSVDQGNYEQYF. CDR3 DNA sequence: TGTGCCAGCAGCGTAGATCAGGGGAACTACGAGCAGTACTTC.

The chain is built from TRBV7-2 and TRBJ2-1; no reliable D call. The ends were cut back, 5 bases at V and 4 bases at J, with 12 bases in the middle. The CDR3 totals 14 residues. The V gene's germline CDR1 is SGHTA and CDR2 FQGNSA. The CDR3 spells CASSPRTEYNEQFF. In DNA, the CDR3 is TGTGCCAGCAGCCCCCGTACAGAGTACAATGAGCAGTTCTTC.

The J gene is TRBJ1-1, the V gene TRBV7-9; D not certain. V lost 3 bases and J 0 bases, leaving 11 bases between the germline ends. Germline V lookup: CDR1 SEHNR, CDR2 FQNEAQ (reference sequence). The CDR3 covers 15 residues. Here the CDR3 DNA reads TGTGCCAGCAGCTTCTTGACATCTATGAACACTGAAGCTTTCTTT. It encodes CASSFLTSMNTEAFF.

The V gene is TRBV12-3 or TRBV12-4, the J gene TRBJ2-2, with 9 bases identical to TRBD2. CDR3 length: 13 residues. Trimming removed 6 bases from V and 6 bases from J; junction bases left unmatched: 2. The CDR3 coding sequence is TGTGCCAGCAGGGGACTAGCAGCCGGGGAGCTGTTTTTT. It specifies CASRGLAAGELFF.

This chain links TRBV7-2 with TRBJ2-7, with TRBD1 as a possible D gene (6 bases). CDR1 and CDR2 from the germline V gene are SGHTA and FQGNSA. This CDR3 has 15 amino acids. Trimming removed 2 bases from V and 5 bases from J, with 16 bases in between. CDR3 in DNA: TGTGCCAGCAGCTTAAGATTTGGGGACACGGACGAGCAGTACTTC. It translates to CASSLRFGDTDEQYF.

The rearrangement uses TRBV3-1 (or the pseudogene TRBV3-2) and TRBJ2-3; 9 bases line up with TRBD2. Germline lookup yields CDR1 LGHDT and CDR2 YNNKEL (reference sequence). The CDR3 runs to 15 residues. V trimming: 4 bases; J trimming: 2 bases; junction bases outside the gene matches: 4. The CDR3 DNA is TGTGCCAGCAGCCCTAGCGGGATGCTCACAGATACGCAGTATTTT. It yields the protein CASSPSGMLTDTQYF.